These 18 T cell receptor beta chains were sequenced from one sample in a study of shared clonotypes between healthy human individuals. Produced via immunoSEQ multiplex PCR; TCRdb's table is partial and in-frame only. The sample carries more than 550,000 clones, about 90% recorded once. The specimen sequenced was memory CD8+ T cells from PBMCs. Subset noted: CD45RO+ cells pooled with CCR7-negative TemRA cells. The receptors shown here come from a young man in good health. Some clones in this sample may be carry-over from other donors' samples.

The rearrangement joins TRBV28 to TRBJ2-7; 11 bases are shared with TRBD1. V shed 4 bases, J shed 3 bases, and the junction held 2 bases outside the gene matches. This CDR3 spans 14 amino acids. From germline, CDR1 is MDHEN and CDR2 SYDVKM. The chain's CDR3 is CASSYGTGGYEQYF. The DNA for the CDR3 is TGTGCCAGCAGTTATGGGACAGGGGGCTACGAGCAGTACTTC.

The rearrangement joins TRBV9 to TRBJ1-3; the D is unclear. Germline V gene sequence: CDR1 SGDLS, CDR2 YYNGEE. The CDR3 spans 15 residues. Trimming removed 4 bases at V and 0 bases at J, with 11 bases between. CDR3 bases: TGTGCCAGCAGCCAGGACGGAAGCTCTGGAAACACCATATATTTT. The encoded protein is CASSQDGSSGNTIYF.

The chain employs TRBV19 and TRBJ1-5; unclear D gene. The V gene lost 6 bases and the J gene lost 5 bases, with 14 bases spanning the gap. This CDR3 has 14 residues. CDR1 is LNHDA and CDR2 is SQIVND in the germline V gene (reference sequence). CDR3 nucleotide sequence: TGTGCCAGTAGGACCGACGGCTGGCATCAGCCCCAGCATTTT. Its translation is CASRTDGWHQPQHF. The full variable domain, with the rest looked up from reference TRBV19 and TRBJ1-5, is DGGITQSPKYLFRKEGQNVTLSCEQNLNHDAMYWYRQDPGQGLRLIYYSQIVNDFQKGDIAEGYSVSREKKESFPLTVTSAQKNPTAFYLCASRTDGWHQPQHFGDGTRLSIL.

The rearrangement links TRBV6-5 to TRBJ1-1; 7 nucleotides line up with TRBD1. V dropped 5 bases and J dropped 4; count of bases not matched to a gene: 7. Germline CDR1 reads MNHEY; CDR2 reads SVGAGI. The CDR3 runs to 14 residues. CDR3 sequence reads: CASSPRQGFTEAFF. CDR3 sequence (DNA): TGTGCCAGCAGTCCCCGACAGGGTTTCACTGAAGCTTTCTTT.

CDR3 in DNA: TGTGCCAGTAGTACCACCCCGGGGGGGGCGTTAAACATTCAGTACTTC. Encoded protein: CASSTTPGGALNIQYF. The chain has TRBV19 and TRBJ2-4, with 8 nucleotides matching TRBD2. This CDR3 is built from 16 residues. Trimming removed 4 bases from V and 6 bases from J; junction bases left unmatched: 11. The germline V gene has CDR1 LNHDA and CDR2 SQIVND (reference sequence).

This chain connects TRBV21-1 to TRBJ2-5. TRBV21-1 is a pseudogene segment. This CDR3 has 20 residues. The CDR3 protein is CASTKGKADRPYGDEETQYF. CDR3 sequence (DNA): TGTGCCAGCACCAAAGGGAAAGCTGACCGACCGTATGGGGACGAAGAGACCCAGTACTTC.

The chain uses TRBV29-1 and TRBJ1-2; 10 bases are shared with TRBD1. The CDR3 runs to 13 residues. Germline values: CDR1 SQVTM, CDR2 ANQGSEA. V trimming: 7 bases; J trimming: 7 bases; junction bases outside the gene matches: 9. The DNA for the CDR3 is TGCAGCGCCTGGGACAGGGGTCCCCTTGGCTACACCTTC. It is translated as CSAWDRGPLGYTF.

The chain is built from TRBV5-5 and TRBJ2-1, with a weak D call TRBD1 (6 bases). V was pared by 4 bases and J by 0 bases, with 11 bases between. Germline V lookup: CDR1 SGHKS, CDR2 YYEKEE (reference sequence). This CDR3 spans 15 amino acids. CDR3 sequence: CASSATGSSYNEQFF. The CDR3 DNA follows: TGTGCCAGCAGCGCCACAGGGAGCTCCTACAATGAGCAGTTCTTC.

V and J are TRBV16 and TRBJ2-5; D is unclear. This CDR3 comprises 14 residues. Germline V gene lookup returns CDR1 KGHSY and CDR2 FQNENV. V was cut by 4 bases and J by 5 bases, with 14 bases left in between. CDR3 region: CASSPPPRPETQYF. CDR3 DNA: TGTGCCAGCAGCCCGCCCCCCCGACCGGAGACCCAGTACTTC. Complete variable domain (other parts from reference TRBV16 and TRBJ2-5): GEEVAQTPKHLVRGEGQKAKLYCAPIKGHSYVFWYQQVLKNEFKFLISFQNENVFDETGMPKERFSAKCLPNSPCSLEIQATKLEDSAVYFCASSPPPRPETQYFGPGTRLLVL.

The J gene is TRBJ2-2, the V gene TRBV27; D gene unclear. Trimming pared 6 bases from V and 6 bases from J, leaving 17 bases between. From germline, CDR1 is MNHEY and CDR2 SMNVEV (reference sequence). This CDR3 comprises 15 residues. The CDR3 sequence is CASRPQAANPGELFF. The CDR3 DNA reads TGTGCCAGCAGACCCCAGGCGGCGAATCCCGGGGAGCTGTTTTTT.

This clone was picked up one time. This chain links TRBV5-5 with TRBJ1-2, with TRBD1 as a possible D gene (6 bases). CDR1 and CDR2 (germline): SGHKS, YYEKEE (reference sequence). V dropped 0 bases and J dropped 4 bases, with 13 bases sitting between them. The CDR3 totals 15 residues. The CDR3 is CASSLEPDSVYGYTF. As DNA, the CDR3 is TGTGCCAGCAGCTTGGAACCGGACAGTGTCTATGGCTACACCTTC.

V gene TRBV5-1 combines with J gene TRBJ2-7, with 8 bases lining up with TRBD2. The germline gives CDR1 SGHRS, CDR2 YFSETQ. Unmatched junction bases numbered 7, after V lost 1 base and J lost 7 bases. The CDR3 contains 14 residues. As DNA, the CDR3 is TGCGCCAGCAGCTTGACTTACGGGAGGGGAGAGCAGTACTTC. Residues: CASSLTYGRGEQYF.

The J gene is TRBJ1-1, the V gene TRBV15; D perhaps matches TRBD1 (6 bases). V lost 1 base and J lost 4, with 13 bases in between. Germline lookup yields CDR1 LNHNV and CDR2 YYDKDF (reference sequence). The CDR3 extends over 15 amino acids. The CDR3 sequence is CATSRGAGAGTEAFF. The CDR3 coding sequence is TGTGCCACCAGCAGAGGGGCGGGGGCAGGCACTGAAGCTTTCTTT. The full variable domain, rest sourced from reference TRBV15 and TRBJ1-1, is DAMVIQNPRYQVTQFGKPVTLSCSQTLNHNVMYWYQQKSSQAPKLLFHYYDKDFNNEADTPDNFQSRRPNTSFCFLDIRSPGLGDTAMYLCATSRGAGAGTEAFFGQGTRLTVV.

V usage is TRBV4-2 and J usage is TRBJ2-1, with a tentative D call TRBD1 (5 bases). Germline V gene lookup returns CDR1 LGHNA and CDR2 YNFKEQ. V was pared by 4 bases and J by 6 bases, with 19 bases between. This CDR3 contains 16 residues. DNA for the CDR3: TGTGCCAGCAGCCTGATCGGCAGGGTAGTGAGCAATGAGCAGTTCTTC. This codes for CASSLIGRVVSNEQFF.

V gene TRBV6-6 combines with J gene TRBJ2-5, with 10 bases aligning to TRBD2. CDR1 and CDR2 (germline): MNHNY, SVGAGI (reference sequence). The CDR3 extends over 16 amino acids. The trim removed 1 base at V and 5 bases at J, leaving 7 bases unmatched. The CDR3 region has the DNA TGTGCCAGCAGTTACTTCAATAGCGGGAGGAGCGAGACCCAGTACTTC. Its protein is CASSYFNSGRSETQYF.

The chain is built from TRBV28 and TRBJ2-2, with a tentative D call TRBD1 (5 bases). Germline V lookup: CDR1 MDHEN, CDR2 SYDVKM. Trimming pared 1 base from V and 4 bases from J, leaving 13 bases between. The CDR3 has 16 amino acids. CDR3 sequence: CASSLFSGLSTGELFF. The CDR3 DNA is TGTGCCAGCAGTTTATTTTCAGGGCTTAGCACCGGGGAGCTGTTTTTT.

V and J are TRBV27 and TRBJ2-1; 9 bases are shared with TRBD1. J gave up 3 bases and V 5 bases, and 8 bases lay outside the gene matches. The length of the CDR3 is 16 residues. Germline V gene lookup returns CDR1 MNHEY and CDR2 SMNVEV (reference sequence). As DNA, the CDR3 is TGTGCCAGCAGTCCCTACCCGGGACAGGGCTACAATGAGCAGTTCTTC. Translating it yields CASSPYPGQGYNEQFF.

The rearrangement joins TRBV30 to TRBJ2-1; 7 nucleotides agree with TRBD2. Germline CDR1 GTSNPN, CDR2 SVGIG (reference sequence). The CDR3 runs to 14 residues. V dropped 8 bases and J dropped 0; count of bases not matched to a gene: 7. CDR3 in DNA: TGTGCCCTAGCGGAGCTTAGCTCCTACAATGAGCAGTTCTTC. Amino acid sequence: CALAELSSYNEQFF.